A selection of T cell receptor beta chains follows, all from one sample in a study of T cell changes during pregnancy in multiple sclerosis. Profiling relied on immunoSEQ multiplex PCR, and the TCRdb table lists in-frame clones only, not all of them. Among 55,000 to 75,000 clones, around nine tenths were seen once, and the ten largest hold approximately 1.5%. This specimen was peripheral blood, taken in the third trimester of pregnancy. The source of these receptors is a female donor in good health, enrolled as a control in a pregnancy study. Both conserved end residues are part of each CDR3. The order of the fields is J gene, V gene, clone size, D gene, CDR3 protein, CDR3 DNA. D genes are given only for firm matches. Expanded clones get a size class; other rows say once, few or many, or leave the size out.

j_gene: TRBJ2-6
v_gene: TRBV4-3
abundance: -
d_gene: -
CDR3aa: CASSQAPSLRASSGANVLTF
CDR3nt: TGCGCCAGCAGCCAAGCCCCGTCCCTCAGGGCTAGCTCTGGGGCCAACGTCCTGACTTTC

j_gene: TRBJ1-6
v_gene: TRBV11-2
abundance: -
d_gene: TRBD1
CDR3aa: CASSPTGLGSPLHF
CDR3nt: TGTGCCAGCAGCCCGACAGGGCTCGGTTCACCCCTCCACTTT

j_gene: TRBJ2-1
v_gene: TRBV9
abundance: few
d_gene: -
CDR3aa: CASSEHGTRGEQFF
CDR3nt: TGTGCCAGCAGCGAGCACGGGACACGGGGAGAGCAGTTCTTC

j_gene: TRBJ2-5
v_gene: TRBV29-1
abundance: -
d_gene: TRBD2
CDR3aa: CSVPGGGGETQYF
CDR3nt: TGCAGCGTACCGGGGGGGGGAGGGGAGACCCAGTACTTC

j_gene: TRBJ2-7
v_gene: TRBV5-6
abundance: -
d_gene: -
CDR3aa: CASSPRPGVSYEQYF
CDR3nt: TGTGCCAGCAGCCCCCGCCCGGGGGTCTCCTACGAGCAGTACTTC

j_gene: TRBJ2-2
v_gene: TRBV2
abundance: -
d_gene: TRBD1
CDR3aa: CASSATGVNTGELFF
CDR3nt: TGTGCCAGCAGTGCTACAGGGGTGAACACCGGGGAGCTGTTTTTT

j_gene: TRBJ1-4
v_gene: TRBV7-9
abundance: -
d_gene: TRBD1
CDR3aa: CASARDRGTNRREKLFF
CDR3nt: TGTGCCAGCGCAAGGGACAGGGGAACTAATAGGCGTGAAAAACTGTTTTTT

j_gene: TRBJ1-2
v_gene: TRBV7-9
abundance: -
d_gene: -
CDR3aa: CASSLTANYGYTF
CDR3nt: TGTGCCAGCAGCTTAACAGCTAACTATGGCTACACCTTC

j_gene: TRBJ1-1
v_gene: TRBV18
abundance: few
d_gene: -
CDR3aa: CASSPPPGLNTEAFF
CDR3nt: TGTGCCAGCTCACCACCGCCAGGCTTGAACACTGAAGCTTTCTTT

j_gene: TRBJ2-1
v_gene: TRBV7-2
abundance: -
d_gene: -
CDR3aa: CASLSGPSSYNEQFF
CDR3nt: TGTGCCAGCCTTAGCGGCCCCAGCTCCTACAATGAGCAGTTCTTC

j_gene: TRBJ1-4
v_gene: TRBV15
abundance: -
d_gene: -
CDR3aa: CATSRAPDFPNEKLFF
CDR3nt: TGTGCCACCAGCAGGGCCCCGGACTTCCCTAATGAAAAACTGTTTTTT

j_gene: TRBJ1-5
v_gene: TRBV11-2
abundance: once
d_gene: TRBD1
CDR3aa: CASSSSKGQDRSNQPQHF
CDR3nt: TGTGCCAGCAGCTCATCTAAGGGACAGGACCGAAGCAATCAGCCCCAGCATTTT

j_gene: TRBJ2-5
v_gene: TRBV7-2
abundance: -
d_gene: -
CDR3aa: CASSFSSETQYF
CDR3nt: TGTGCCAGCAGCTTTAGCAGTGAGACCCAGTACTTC

j_gene: TRBJ1-2
v_gene: TRBV9
abundance: -
d_gene: -
CDR3aa: CASRRQGNYGYTF
CDR3nt: TGTGCCAGCCGTCGTCAGGGGAACTATGGCTACACCTTC

j_gene: TRBJ1-1
v_gene: TRBV6-1
abundance: few
d_gene: -
CDR3aa: CASTEIPMGMNTEAFF
CDR3nt: TGTGCCAGCACTGAGATTCCCATGGGCATGAACACTGAAGCTTTCTTT

j_gene: TRBJ1-1
v_gene: TRBV7-2
abundance: -
d_gene: -
CDR3aa: CASSLNSRINTEAFF
CDR3nt: TGTGCCAGCAGCTTAAACTCCCGTATCAACACTGAAGCTTTCTTT

j_gene: TRBJ1-2
v_gene: TRBV28
abundance: once
d_gene: -
CDR3aa: CASRYPPGGHNYGYTF
CDR3nt: TGTGCCAGCAGATACCCCCCGGGAGGTCATAACTATGGCTACACCTTC

j_gene: TRBJ2-5
v_gene: TRBV27
abundance: -
d_gene: TRBD2
CDR3aa: CASSSPGLAGRGETQYF
CDR3nt: TGTGCCAGCAGTTCACCGGGACTAGCGGGGCGGGGAGAGACCCAGTACTTC

j_gene: TRBJ1-4
v_gene: TRBV6-1
abundance: -
d_gene: TRBD1
CDR3aa: CASSEWDRGESNEKLFF
CDR3nt: TGTGCCAGCAGTGAATGGGACAGGGGAGAGTCTAATGAAAAACTGTTTTTT

j_gene: TRBJ2-7
v_gene: TRBV2
abundance: -
d_gene: TRBD2
CDR3aa: CASSEGGGSSYEQYF
CDR3nt: TGTGCCAGCAGTGAAGGCGGGGGGAGCTCCTACGAGCAGTACTTC

j_gene: TRBJ1-2
v_gene: TRBV7-3
abundance: -
d_gene: TRBD1
CDR3aa: CASSHTTRTGPPDGYTF
CDR3nt: TGTGCCAGCAGCCACACAACCCGGACAGGGCCGCCGGATGGCTACACCTTC

j_gene: TRBJ1-1
v_gene: TRBV13
abundance: -
d_gene: TRBD1
CDR3aa: CASSRDRLTEAFF
CDR3nt: TGTGCCAGCTCCCGGGACAGGCTAACTGAAGCTTTCTTT

j_gene: TRBJ2-3
v_gene: TRBV29-1
abundance: few
d_gene: -
CDR3aa: CSVEQSGSSTDTQYF
CDR3nt: TGCAGCGTTGAACAGAGCGGATCTAGCACAGATACGCAGTATTTT

j_gene: TRBJ2-7
v_gene: TRBV27
abundance: -
d_gene: TRBD1
CDR3aa: CASSSRTGLGEQYF
CDR3nt: TGTGCCAGCAGTTCTAGGACAGGTCTGGGCGAGCAGTACTTC

j_gene: TRBJ1-1
v_gene: TRBV6-1
abundance: -
d_gene: TRBD1
CDR3aa: CASKGQGARAFF
CDR3nt: TGTGCCAGCAAGGGACAGGGGGCGAGGGCTTTCTTT

j_gene: TRBJ2-7
v_gene: TRBV7-2
abundance: once
d_gene: -
CDR3aa: CASSPGLRPYEQYF
CDR3nt: TGTGCCAGCAGCCCGGGACTCCGCCCCTACGAGCAGTACTTC

j_gene: TRBJ1-4
v_gene: TRBV5-1
abundance: -
d_gene: -
CDR3aa: CASSLAGLRVTNEKLFF
CDR3nt: TGCGCCAGCAGCTTGGCCGGGCTCAGGGTAACTAATGAAAAACTGTTTTTT

j_gene: TRBJ2-5
v_gene: TRBV2
abundance: -
d_gene: -
CDR3aa: CASSVRETQYF
CDR3nt: TGTGCCAGCAGTGTGAGGGAGACCCAGTACTTC

j_gene: TRBJ2-7
v_gene: TRBV18
abundance: -
d_gene: -
CDR3aa: CASSRGGSGEQYF
CDR3nt: TGTGCCAGCTCTCGGGGTGGGAGCGGCGAGCAGTACTTC

j_gene: TRBJ1-2
v_gene: TRBV29-1
abundance: once
d_gene: TRBD1
CDR3aa: CSVQGASYGYTF
CDR3nt: TGCAGCGTTCAGGGGGCCAGCTATGGCTACACCTTC

j_gene: TRBJ2-1
v_gene: TRBV2
abundance: -
d_gene: TRBD1
CDR3aa: CASAPSGQRYNEQFF
CDR3nt: TGTGCCAGCGCCCCCTCGGGACAGAGATACAATGAGCAGTTCTTC

j_gene: TRBJ1-2
v_gene: TRBV11-2
abundance: -
d_gene: -
CDR3aa: CASSLEGTHSYGYTF
CDR3nt: TGTGCCAGCAGCTTAGAGGGGACACACTCCTATGGCTACACCTTC

j_gene: TRBJ1-4
v_gene: TRBV5-1
abundance: -
d_gene: TRBD1
CDR3aa: CASSFGAGTDNEKLFF
CDR3nt: TGCGCCAGCAGCTTCGGGGCCGGGACAGATAATGAAAAACTGTTTTTT

j_gene: TRBJ2-7
v_gene: TRBV10-3
abundance: -
d_gene: TRBD1
CDR3aa: CAISRGQGDYEQYF
CDR3nt: TGTGCCATCAGTAGGGGACAGGGTGACTACGAGCAGTACTTC

j_gene: TRBJ2-7
v_gene: TRBV15
abundance: once
d_gene: TRBD1
CDR3aa: CATSRDVGTVYEQYF
CDR3nt: TGTGCCACCAGCAGAGACGTGGGGACAGTTTACGAGCAGTACTTC

j_gene: TRBJ2-2
v_gene: TRBV11-2
abundance: -
d_gene: -
CDR3aa: CASSLLVRRGPQRTGELFF
CDR3nt: TGTGCCAGCAGCTTATTGGTCCGGAGGGGACCCCAGAGGACCGGGGAGCTGTTTTTT

j_gene: TRBJ1-5
v_gene: TRBV29-1
abundance: -
d_gene: -
CDR3aa: CSVRVSPIQPQHF
CDR3nt: TGCAGCGTCCGGGTGAGCCCTATACAGCCCCAGCATTTT

j_gene: TRBJ2-1
v_gene: TRBV28
abundance: -
d_gene: -
CDR3aa: CASSSLGGDSYNEQFF
CDR3nt: TGTGCCAGCAGTTCCTTAGGCGGGGATTCCTACAATGAGCAGTTCTTC

j_gene: TRBJ2-3
v_gene: TRBV5-4
abundance: -
d_gene: TRBD2
CDR3aa: CASSFRGEGNTQYF
CDR3nt: TGTGCCAGCAGCTTTCGTGGGGAGGGAAATACGCAGTATTTT

j_gene: TRBJ1-2
v_gene: TRBV4-1
abundance: -
d_gene: TRBD1
CDR3aa: CASSPQGPPYGYTF
CDR3nt: TGCGCCAGCAGCCCACAGGGGCCTCCCTATGGCTACACCTTC

j_gene: TRBJ1-2
v_gene: TRBV19
abundance: -
d_gene: TRBD1
CDR3aa: CASTRDSLSGNYGYTF
CDR3nt: TGTGCCAGTACACGGGACAGCTTATCAGGGAACTATGGCTACACCTTC